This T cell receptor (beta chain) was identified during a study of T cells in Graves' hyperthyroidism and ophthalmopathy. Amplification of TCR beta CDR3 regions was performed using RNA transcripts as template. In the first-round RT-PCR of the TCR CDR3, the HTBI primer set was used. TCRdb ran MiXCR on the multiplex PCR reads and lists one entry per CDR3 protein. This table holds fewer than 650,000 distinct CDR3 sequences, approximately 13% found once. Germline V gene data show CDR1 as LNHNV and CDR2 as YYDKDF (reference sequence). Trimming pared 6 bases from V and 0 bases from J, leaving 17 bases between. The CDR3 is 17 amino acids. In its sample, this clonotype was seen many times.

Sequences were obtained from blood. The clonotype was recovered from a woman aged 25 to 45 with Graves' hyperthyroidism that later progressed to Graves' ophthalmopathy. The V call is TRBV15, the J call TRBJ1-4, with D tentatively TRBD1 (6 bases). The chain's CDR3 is CATRRSGHLATNEKLFF. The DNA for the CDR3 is TGTGCCACCAGACGGTCGGGACACCTCGCAACTAATGAAAAACTGTTTTTT.